This T cell receptor beta chain came from a study of shared clonotypes between healthy human individuals. General observations from the study: A reduction in generation probabilities was seen for non-shared clonotypes relative to those shared by all four donors.

As concerns this clone: The antigen remains undetermined.

The assay was immunoSEQ multiplex PCR, and TCRdb's table has in-frame clones only and misses some. The data contain approximately 2.4 million clones, approximately 94% of them singletons. The V end was cut by 2 bases, the J end by 3 bases, with 12 bases between. The CDR3 runs 15 residues. Germline lookup yields CDR1 SGHDT and CDR2 YYEEEE. The source material was naive CD4+ T cells sorted from blood. Described subset: CD45RA+ positively selected. The chain employs TRBV5-6 and TRBJ1-5, with D perhaps TRBD1 (6 bases). The TCR comes from a man in his late teens or twenties in good health. CDR3 bases: TGTGCCAGCAGCTTCCAGGGGACCTTCAATCAGCCCCAGCATTTT. Its translation: CASSFQGTFNQPQHF.